This T cell receptor (beta chain) originates from a study of T cells in tuberculosis. Findings and limits, study-wide: GMM-specific TCRs were nearer to active tuberculosis alpha repertoires, suggesting expansion.

The CDR3 is made up of 21 amino acids. V lost 4 bases, J lost 0 bases, and 17 bases stayed unmatched. Looked up from germline, CDR1 is LGHNA and CDR2 is YNFKEQ. With respect to this clone: What it binds is unknown.

The time point is: new active TB diagnosis, blood taken before or within 7 days of starting treatment. The table came from immunoSEQ multiplex PCR; TCRdb's copy has only in-frame clones and leaves some out. Counted here are roughly 34,000 clones, roughly 87% occurring once; the ten biggest clones make up less than 6.5%. The receptor's source is an adult with tuberculosis. This chain joins TRBV4-2 and TRBJ2-6; 8 positions match TRBD2. The sample was PBMCs, taken at tuberculosis diagnosis. CDR3 amino acids: CASSPDQSGSKVPSGANVLTF. CDR3 bases: TGTGCCAGCAGCCCAGACCAGAGCGGGAGTAAGGTCCCCTCTGGGGCCAACGTCCTGACTTTC.